Each of the 21 T cell receptor beta chains below was sequenced from the same sample in a study of blood T cells in healthy people across ages. Through a sample-barcoded 5' primer and a J-beta primer mix, a second PCR was run for roughly 7 to 11 cycles. TCRdb recomputed calls from the 5' RACE reads with MiXCR, one row per CDR3 protein. In the table there are hundreds of thousands of distinct CDR3 sequences, approximately 22% of which are singletons. The sequenced sample was blood. These receptors were obtained from a man between 65 and 85 years old in good health.

The rearrangement links TRBV5-1 to TRBJ2-2; D gene uncertain. Germline V gene lookup returns CDR1 SGHRS and CDR2 YFSETQ. Trimming removed 7 bases at V and 0 bases at J, with 4 bases between. The CDR3 sequence is 12 residues long. The CDR3 bases are TGCGCCAGCGTCCCGAACACCGGGGAGCTGTTTTTT. It yields the protein CASVPNTGELFF.

In its sample, this clonotype was seen a few times. The CDR3 protein is CASSLARGDGYGYTF. As DNA, the CDR3 is TGTGCCAGCAGTTTAGCCAGGGGAGATGGCTATGGCTACACCTTC. This chain connects TRBV12-3 or TRBV12-4 to TRBJ1-2; D is possibly TRBD1 (6 bases). Trimming removed 0 bases from V and 4 bases from J, with 12 bases in between. CDR3 length equals 15 residues.

This clonotype was detected ten times or more. The CDR3 loop is CATRYVNTGELFF. As DNA, the CDR3 is TGTGCCACGCGGTATGTGAACACCGGGGAGCTGTTTTTT. The rearrangement links TRBV15 to TRBJ2-2; D ambiguous. Germline loops: CDR1 LNHNV, CDR2 YYDKDF (reference sequence). This CDR3 contains 13 residues. Trimming took off 9 bases at V and 1 base at J, with 9 bases between the two ends.

The chain couples TRBV5-6 to TRBJ2-2, with D possibly being TRBD1 (5 bases). The CDR3 runs to 16 residues. V was cut by 4 bases and J by 0 bases, with 13 bases left in between. CDR1 is SGHDT, CDR2 YYEEEE, per germline. In DNA form, the CDR3 reads TGTGCCAGCAGCGGCGACAGTAACGCGAACACCGGGGAGCTGTTTTTT. Amino acids: CASSGDSNANTGELFF.

The chain carries TRBV12-3 or TRBV12-4 and TRBJ2-7, with TRBD1 matching over 8 bases. This CDR3 spans 14 amino acids. The ends lost 6 bases at V and 3 bases at J; junction bases unmatched: 7. CDR3 DNA: TGTGCCAGCAGGGCCGGACAGGGTTTCTACGAGCAGTACTTC. This encodes CASRAGQGFYEQYF.

The V call is TRBV7-3, the J call TRBJ1-2; D remains unclear. The germline V gene encodes CDR1 SGHTA and CDR2 FQGTGA. This CDR3 region has 10 residues. V was clipped by 5 bases and J by 6 bases, with 4 bases between them. CDR3 residues: CASSIHGYTF. For the CDR3, the DNA is TGTGCCAGCAGCATTCATGGCTACACCTTC.

This clonotype was detected only once. The chain recombines TRBV29-1 with TRBJ2-3; 10 bases are shared with TRBD1. This CDR3 is built from 15 residues. Looked up from germline, CDR1 is SQVTM and CDR2 is ANQGSEA. Unmatched junction bases numbered 9, after V lost 5 bases and J lost 4 bases. CDR3 in DNA: TGCAGCGTTCATGGGGGACAGGGGTCCGCAGATACGCAGTATTTT. The encoded protein is CSVHGGQGSADTQYF.

V and J are TRBV20-1 and TRBJ1-5, with a possible D match to TRBD1 (5 bases). The CDR3 is 15 residues long. V shed 1 base and J shed 4 bases, with 14 bases lying between them. Germline CDR1 reads DFQATT; CDR2 reads SNEGSKA (reference sequence). CDR3 sequence (DNA): TGCAGTGCTAGAGTCCGCCAGGGACCGAATCAGCCCCAGCATTTT. Encoded protein: CSARVRQGPNQPQHF.

This clonotype showed up just a few times. The gene calls are TRBV20-1 and TRBJ2-1; TRBD2 matches 10 bases. V lost 0 bases, J lost 7 bases, and 9 bases stayed unmatched. This CDR3 region has 16 residues. Germline V gives CDR1 DFQATT, CDR2 SNEGSKA (reference sequence). The CDR3 is CSARDLVAGGGNEQFF. In DNA, the CDR3 is TGCAGTGCTAGAGACCTTGTAGCGGGGGGTGGGAATGAGCAGTTCTTC.

The rearrangement uses TRBV7-2 and TRBJ1-2, with D maybe TRBD1 (5 bases). Germline V gene sequence: CDR1 SGHTA, CDR2 FQGNSA. There are 14 residues in the CDR3. V was trimmed by 0 bases and J by 1 base, leaving 6 bases between them. For the CDR3, the DNA is TGTGCCAGCAGCTTAGCGGGGGGTAACTATGGCTACACCTTC. This gives the protein CASSLAGGNYGYTF.

This chain joins TRBV6-5 and TRBJ1-1; D perhaps matches TRBD1 (5 bases). The CDR3 runs 12 residues. CDR1 is MNHEY and CDR2 is SVGAGI in the germline V gene. The ends were cut back, 5 bases at V and 7 bases at J, with 11 bases in the middle. Here the CDR3 reads CASSIRDGEAFF. Here the CDR3 DNA reads TGTGCCAGCAGTATAAGGGACGGTGAAGCTTTCTTT.

This clonotype was found a few times. The J gene is TRBJ2-7, the V gene TRBV12-3 or TRBV12-4, with TRBD1 matching 8 bases. V lost 6 bases to trimming and J lost 3 bases; unmatched junction nucleotides: 7. This CDR3 contains 14 residues. The CDR3 here is CASSRGPPDYEQYF. The DNA for the CDR3 is TGTGCCAGCAGCAGGGGGCCTCCGGACTACGAGCAGTACTTC.

This clonotype was found a few times. The V and J genes are TRBV7-2 and TRBJ2-3; D is possibly TRBD1 or TRBD2 (6 bases each). Between the trimmed V and J ends, which lost 1 base and 5 bases, there was a span of 13 bases. The V gene's germline CDR1 is SGHTA and CDR2 FQGNSA. The CDR3 totals 15 residues. CDR3 nucleotides: TGTGCCAGCAGCTTAGACCCGGGGGCGGTAGATACGCAGTATTTT. Translated: CASSLDPGAVDTQYF.

The chain employs TRBV30 and TRBJ1-2; D is unclear. Trimming removed 3 bases at V and 0 bases at J, with 8 bases between. The CDR3 is 13 amino acids. Germline V lookup: CDR1 GTSNPN, CDR2 SVGIG (reference sequence). The CDR3 is CAWSRTSNYGYTF. The CDR3 DNA follows: TGTGCCTGGAGCAGGACTTCTAACTATGGCTACACCTTC.

A single count supports this clonotype. One junction end does not reproduce the germline sequence, and a read error may be involved. The chain links TRBV12-3 or TRBV12-4 to TRBJ2-5; the match to TRBD2 covers 12 bases. Matching the DNA end better, TRBJ2-1 makes the J call doubtful. The CDR3 extends over 17 amino acids. The CDR3: CASSKASSGGVYTEQFF. The CDR3 DNA follows: TGTGCCAGCAGTAAAGCGTCTAGCGGGGGGGTTTACACTGAGCAGTTCTTC.

The J gene is TRBJ2-3, the V gene TRBV12-3 or TRBV12-4; 10 positions agree with TRBD2. This CDR3 region has 16 residues. V shed 7 bases and J 6 bases; nucleotides not matched to a gene: 13. For the CDR3, the DNA is TGTGCCAGCAACAGGCCCCAAGTAGCGGGGGGCGATACGCAGTATTTT. Translating gives CASNRPQVAGGDTQYF.

As for this clonotype: Relative to the germline gene, one junction end is altered; a read error may explain this. The V and J genes are TRBV12-3 or TRBV12-4 and TRBJ2-5; a weak D match, TRBD1 (6 bases). CDR3 length: 15 residues. CDR3: CTSSFGRGLQETQYF. The DNA of the CDR3 is TGCACCAGCAGTTTCGGCAGGGGTCTTCAAGAGACCCAGTACTTC.

This sequence joins TRBV28 and TRBJ2-1; D may be TRBD1 (6 bases). In germline, CDR1 is MDHEN, CDR2 SYDVKM. The CDR3 contains 14 residues. Trimming left V 3 bases short and J 3 bases short, with 9 bases between. CDR3 amino acids: CASSFRQVYNEQFF. The CDR3 bases are TGTGCCAGCAGTTTTCGACAGGTCTACAATGAGCAGTTCTTC.

This chain links TRBV29-1 with TRBJ2-1; 10 bases match TRBD1. The CDR3 runs to 13 residues. After removal of 6 bases from V and 9 bases from J, the junction contained 8 bases not matched to a gene. The germline CDR1 and CDR2 sequences are SQVTM and ANQGSEA. The CDR3: CSVRPGQGSEQFF. The DNA of the CDR3 is TGCAGCGTCCGGCCGGGACAGGGGAGTGAGCAGTTCTTC.

This clonotype appeared many times. V gene TRBV20-1 combines with J gene TRBJ2-7; D uncertain. Germline assignment: CDR1 DFQATT and CDR2 SNEGSKA (reference sequence). The CDR3 length is 11 residues. V was shortened by 7 bases and J by 1 base, with 8 bases between the two germline ends. Here the CDR3 DNA reads TGCAGTGTCTCAAAGTCCTACGAGCAGTACTTC. It codes for CSVSKSYEQYF.

This clonotype was counted a few times. V usage is TRBV5-1 and J usage is TRBJ2-1, with a weak D call TRBD2 (5 bases). Germline V gene lookup returns CDR1 SGHRS and CDR2 YFSETQ. Deletions cut 6 bases from V and 0 bases from J, with 16 bases between. The CDR3 length is 16 residues. The DNA for the CDR3 is TGCGCCAGCACCTCCGGAGGTGGGTACTCCTACAATGAGCAGTTCTTC. Residues: CASTSGGGYSYNEQFF.